This record covers a single T cell receptor (beta chain). Its antigen is as yet unknown. A single record per CDR3 protein comes from TCRdb applying MiXCR to the 5' RACE reads. The sample has about 8,000 distinct CDR3 sequences, around 9.6% seen once; the top ten hold less than 15%. The data stem from a study of spatial heterogeneity in lung cancer. Turning to the study itself: A consistent excess of beta-chain over alpha-chain sequences was detected. The mean occurrence of each unique TCR and UMI combination in raw reads exceeded 8.5.

Study outcomes and limitations: The authors estimated that about 7% of tumor T cells were covered for alpha chains and approximately 13% for beta chains. One measure, the expanded intratumoral alpha and beta TCR count, tracked tumor mutation counts.

Time point in this sample: sample taken at primary tumor resection. From tumor, nontumor lung or frozen PBMC, whole RNA was taken unsorted for sequencing. Here the sequenced sample was lung tumor tissue, taken at surgery. This clonotype originated in a male donor with early-stage non-small cell lung cancer.

CDR3 in DNA: TGCAGTGCAAGGGACAGGGAGAACACTGAAGCTTTCTTT. The encoded protein is CSARDRENTEAFF. The rearrangement uses TRBV20-1 and TRBJ1-1; 9 bases match TRBD1. There are 13 residues in the CDR3. Germline CDR1 reads DFQATT; CDR2 reads SNEGSKA (reference sequence). V dropped 6 bases and J dropped 1; count of bases not matched to a gene: 3.